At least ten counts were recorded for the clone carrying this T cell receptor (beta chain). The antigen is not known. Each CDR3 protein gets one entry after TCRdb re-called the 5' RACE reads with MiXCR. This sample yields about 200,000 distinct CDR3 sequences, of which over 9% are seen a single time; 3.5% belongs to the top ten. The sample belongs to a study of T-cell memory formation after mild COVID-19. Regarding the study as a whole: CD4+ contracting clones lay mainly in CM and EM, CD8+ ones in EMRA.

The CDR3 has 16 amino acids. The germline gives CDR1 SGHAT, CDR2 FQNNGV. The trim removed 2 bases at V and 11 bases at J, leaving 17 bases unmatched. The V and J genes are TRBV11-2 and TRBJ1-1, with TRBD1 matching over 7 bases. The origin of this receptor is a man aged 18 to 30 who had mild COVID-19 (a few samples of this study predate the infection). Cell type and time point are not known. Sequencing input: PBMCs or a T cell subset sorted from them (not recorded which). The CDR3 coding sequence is TGTGCCAGCAGCTTAACGCAGGGGGGCTCTAGGGCTCCTGCTTTCTTT. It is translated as CASSLTQGGSRAPAFF.